This is a list of T cell receptor beta chains from one sample in a study of molecular identifiers for immune sequencing clone quantification. TCRdb reanalysed the PCR reads using MiXCR and keeps one entry per CDR3 protein. The sample shows under 350,000 distinct CDR3 sequences, roughly 24% of them seen only once. Sequencing used naive CD8+ T cells from blood, with Jurkat cell RNA spiked in. The origin of the receptors is a human donor in good health. Some libraries in this study had Jurkat cell RNA spiked in. Both conserved end residues are part of each CDR3. The order of the fields is D gene, J gene, V gene, clone size, CDR3 protein, CDR3 DNA. The D gene is left open where the match is weak. Not every row has a clone size; where given, it reads once, few, many or a size class.

TRBD2 TRBJ2-3 TRBV3-1 . CASSHELTGLAMADTQYF TGTGCCAGCAGCCACGAGTTAACCGGACTAGCGATGGCAGATACGCAGTATTTT
TRBD1 TRBJ2-3 TRBV29-1 many CSVVRDRDTDTQYF TGCAGCGTTGTACGGGACAGGGACACAGATACGCAGTATTTT
. TRBJ2-5 TRBV13 . CASSCRPGAQPQSF TGTGCCAGCAGCTGCCGGCCAGGGGCACAGCCCCAGTCCTTC
. TRBJ2-3 TRBV5-1 many CASSLEGLNTDTQYF TGCGCCAGCAGCTTGGAGGGACTGAACACAGATACGCAGTATTTT
. TRBJ2-5 TRBV6-5 many CASSYYYPSGGRQRTQYF TGTGCCAGCAGTTACTACTACCCCTCAGGCGGGCGGCAACGGACCCAGTACTTC
. TRBJ2-7 TRBV14 . CASSQGRDPWEQYF TGTGCCAGCAGCCAAGGGAGGGACCCCTGGGAGCAGTACTTC
TRBD1 TRBJ1-4 TRBV15 many CATRDRGDEKLFF TGTGCCACCAGGGACAGGGGTGACGAAAAACTGTTTTTT
. TRBJ2-1 TRBV4-3 few CASSPARDYEQFF TGCGCCAGCAGTCCAGCGAGGGACTATGAGCAGTTCTTC
. TRBJ2-2 TRBV12-3/TRBV12-4 few CASRPIPGELFF TGTGCCAGCAGACCAATCCCCGGGGAGCTGTTTTTT
. TRBJ2-7 TRBV9 many CASSPGTALTYEQYF TGTGCCAGCAGCCCAGGGACGGCCCTTACCTACGAGCAGTACTTC
TRBD2 TRBJ2-3 TRBV5-6 few CASSLSPAGFTDTQYF TGTGCCAGCAGCTTGTCGCCAGCGGGATTCACAGATACGCAGTATTTT
TRBD1 TRBJ2-7 TRBV5-5 many CASSLEFRGTYEQYF TGTGCCAGCAGCTTGGAGTTCAGGGGGACCTACGAGCAGTACTTC
. TRBJ2-7 TRBV4-3 . CASSQDRTRAVSSYQQYF TGCGCCAGCAGCCAAGATAGGACTCGGGCGGTAAGCTCCTACCAGCAGTACTTC
. TRBJ2-3 TRBV7-9 . CASGTPDTQYF TGTGCCAGCGGAACACCGGATACGCAGTATTTT
. TRBJ1-1 TRBV27 few CASSLLRTVNTEAFF TGTGCCAGCAGTCTCCTCCGGACAGTGAACACTGAAGCTTTCTTT
TRBD2 TRBJ2-5 TRBV3-1 . CASSRSGVGETQYF TGTGCCAGCAGCCGTAGCGGGGTGGGTGAGACCCAGTACTTC
. TRBJ2-5 TRBV15 few CATSRVDRGEPQYF TGTGCCACCAGCAGAGTGGATAGGGGAGAGCCCCAGTACTTC
. TRBJ2-7 TRBV28 few CASNALLGTSYEQYF TGTGCCAGCAATGCCCTCCTTGGGACCTCCTACGAGCAGTACTTC
. TRBJ2-7 TRBV13 many CASSLRGVYEQYF TGTGCCAGCAGCTTAAGAGGGGTTTACGAGCAGTACTTC
. TRBJ2-3 TRBV7-2 many CASSPLRQMAGDTQYF TGTGCCAGCAGCCCTCTCAGGCAGATGGCGGGAGATACGCAGTATTTT
. TRBJ1-4 TRBV30 . CAWSGQINEKLFF TGTGCCTGGAGTGGACAGATAAATGAAAAACTGTTTTTT
. TRBJ1-4 TRBV7-6 few CASSLKSSAEKLFF TGTGCCAGCAGCTTAAAGTCTTCGGCGGAAAAACTGTTTTTT
TRBD1 TRBJ2-1 TRBV29-1 . CSVLVPGQDSYNEQFF TGCAGCGTTCTAGTCCCGGGACAGGACTCCTACAATGAGCAGTTCTTC
. TRBJ2-3 TRBV30 few CAWSVTLSYTQYF TGTGCCTGGAGTGTAACCCTCTCTTATACGCAGTATTTT
. TRBJ2-1 TRBV11-3 . CASSHQTYNEQFF TGTGCCAGCAGCCACCAAACCTACAATGAGCAGTTCTTC
. TRBJ2-3 TRBV30 many CAWSAGNTDTQYF TGTGCCTGGAGTGCAGGGAACACAGATACGCAGTATTTT
. TRBJ2-5 TRBV7-2 many CASSSMADQETQYF TGTGCCAGCAGCTCGATGGCGGATCAAGAGACCCAGTACTTC
. TRBJ2-3 TRBV6-5 many CASSYSGQGTDTQYF TGTGCCAGCAGTTACTCTGGACAAGGCACAGATACGCAGTATTTT
TRBD2 TRBJ2-2 TRBV4-1 few CASSHGTSGRPGELFF TGCGCCAGCAGCCATGGGACTAGCGGGAGACCCGGGGAGCTGTTTTTT